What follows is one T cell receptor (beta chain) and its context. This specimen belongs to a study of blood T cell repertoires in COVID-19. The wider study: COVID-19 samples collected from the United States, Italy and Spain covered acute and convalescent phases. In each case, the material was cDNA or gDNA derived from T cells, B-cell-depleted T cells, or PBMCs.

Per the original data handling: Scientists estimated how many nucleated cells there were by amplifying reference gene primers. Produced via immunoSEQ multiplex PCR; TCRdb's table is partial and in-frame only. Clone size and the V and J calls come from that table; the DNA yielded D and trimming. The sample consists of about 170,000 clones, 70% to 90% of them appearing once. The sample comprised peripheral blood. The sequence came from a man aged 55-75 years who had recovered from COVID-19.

The CDR3 region is CASSPAGGLSDTQYF. DNA for the CDR3: TGTGCCAGCAGCCCAGCGGGGGGGCTTTCAGATACGCAGTATTTT. The rearrangement uses TRBV14 and TRBJ2-3, with TRBD2 identical over 10 bases. Germline assignment: CDR1 SGHDN and CDR2 FVKESK. The V segment lost 4 bases and the J segment 4 bases; nucleotides outside the gene matches: 5. There are 15 residues in the CDR3.